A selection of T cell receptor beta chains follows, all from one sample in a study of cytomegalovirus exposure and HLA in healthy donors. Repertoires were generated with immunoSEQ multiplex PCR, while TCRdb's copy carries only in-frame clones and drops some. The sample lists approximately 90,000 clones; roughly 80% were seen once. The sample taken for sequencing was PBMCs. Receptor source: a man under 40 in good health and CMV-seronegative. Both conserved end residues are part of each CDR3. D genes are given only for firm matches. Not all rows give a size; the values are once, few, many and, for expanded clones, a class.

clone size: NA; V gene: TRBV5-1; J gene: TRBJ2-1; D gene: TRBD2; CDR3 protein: CASSPEGRAPIPSSYNEQFF; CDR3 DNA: TGCGCCAGCAGCCCGGAGGGGAGGGCCCCCATTCCAAGCTCCTACAATGAGCAGTTCTTC
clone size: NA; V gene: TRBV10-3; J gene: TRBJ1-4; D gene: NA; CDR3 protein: CAIRTKDSPNEKLFF; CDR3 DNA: TGTGCCATCAGGACGAAGGACAGCCCCAATGAAAAACTGTTTTTT
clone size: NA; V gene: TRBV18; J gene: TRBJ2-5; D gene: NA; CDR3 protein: CASSPPGRETQYF; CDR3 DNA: TGTGCCAGCTCACCACCGGGGAGGGAGACCCAGTACTTC
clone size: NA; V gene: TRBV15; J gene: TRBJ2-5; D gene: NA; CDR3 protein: CATSRDRGQETQYF; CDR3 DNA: TGTGCCACCAGCAGAGACAGGGGCCAAGAGACCCAGTACTTC
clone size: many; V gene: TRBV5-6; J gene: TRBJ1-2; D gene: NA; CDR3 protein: CASSSSGNYGYTF; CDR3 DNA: TGTGCCAGCAGCTCATCAGGGAACTATGGCTACACCTTC
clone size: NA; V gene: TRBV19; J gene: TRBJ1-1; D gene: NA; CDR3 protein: CASKAGAGNTEAFF; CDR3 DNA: TGTGCCAGTAAAGCAGGGGCCGGGAACACTGAAGCTTTCTTT
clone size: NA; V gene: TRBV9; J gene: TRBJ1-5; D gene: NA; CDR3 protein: CASSVAFRATSNQPQHF; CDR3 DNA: TGTGCCAGCAGCGTAGCTTTCAGGGCTACGAGCAATCAGCCCCAGCATTTT
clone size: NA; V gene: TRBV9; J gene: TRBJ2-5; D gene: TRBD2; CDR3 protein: CASSVGLAGGETQYF; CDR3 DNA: TGTGCCAGCAGCGTAGGACTAGCTGGAGGAGAGACCCAGTACTTC
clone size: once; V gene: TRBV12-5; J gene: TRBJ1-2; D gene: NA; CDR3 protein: CASGLFRGGSSYGYTF; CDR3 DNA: TGTGCTAGTGGTTTGTTCCGAGGTGGGTCCTCATATGGCTACACCTTC
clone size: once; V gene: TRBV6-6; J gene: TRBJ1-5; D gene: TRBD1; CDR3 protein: CASRLDRVGNQPQHF; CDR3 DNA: TGTGCCAGCAGGTTAGACAGGGTCGGGAATCAGCCCCAGCATTTT
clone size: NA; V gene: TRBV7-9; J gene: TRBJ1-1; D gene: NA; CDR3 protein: CASSLGAPARAFF; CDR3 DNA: TGTGCCAGCAGCTTAGGGGCGCCGGCCCGAGCTTTCTTT
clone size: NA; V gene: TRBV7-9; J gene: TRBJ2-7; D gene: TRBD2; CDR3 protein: CASSLFPPLAGVGEQYF; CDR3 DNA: TGTGCCAGCAGCTTATTCCCCCCACTAGCGGGAGTTGGCGAGCAGTACTTC
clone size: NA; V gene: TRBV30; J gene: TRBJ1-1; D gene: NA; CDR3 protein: CAWNRQGPNTEAFF; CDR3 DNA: TGTGCCTGGAATCGGCAGGGGCCGAACACTGAAGCTTTCTTT
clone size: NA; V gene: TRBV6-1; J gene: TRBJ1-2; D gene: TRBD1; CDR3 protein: CASRDRGHYGYTF; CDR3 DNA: TGTGCCAGCAGGGACAGGGGTCACTATGGCTACACCTTC
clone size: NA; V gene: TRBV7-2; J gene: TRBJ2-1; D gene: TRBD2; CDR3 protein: CASSFSGRGGYNEQFF; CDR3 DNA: TGTGCCAGCAGCTTTTCTGGGCGGGGGGGCTACAATGAGCAGTTCTTC
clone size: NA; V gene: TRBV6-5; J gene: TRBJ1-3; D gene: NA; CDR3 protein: CASSSLNTIYF; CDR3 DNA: TGTGCCAGCAGCTCTTTAAACACCATATATTTT
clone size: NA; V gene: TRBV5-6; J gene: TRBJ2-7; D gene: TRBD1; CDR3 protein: CASSRDRVNEQYF; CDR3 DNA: TGTGCCAGCAGCCGGGACAGGGTAAACGAGCAGTACTTC
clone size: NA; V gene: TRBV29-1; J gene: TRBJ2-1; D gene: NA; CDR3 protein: CSVVVRTYNEQFF; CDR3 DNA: TGCAGCGTTGTTGTGCGGACCTACAATGAGCAGTTCTTC
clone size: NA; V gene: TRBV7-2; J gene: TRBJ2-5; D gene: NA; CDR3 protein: CASSLDWSEETQYF; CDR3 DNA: TGTGCCAGCAGCTTAGATTGGTCTGAGGAGACCCAGTACTTC
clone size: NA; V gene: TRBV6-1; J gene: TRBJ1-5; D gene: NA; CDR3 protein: CASSELEWPQHF; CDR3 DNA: TGTGCCAGCAGTGAATTGGAGTGGCCCCAGCATTTT
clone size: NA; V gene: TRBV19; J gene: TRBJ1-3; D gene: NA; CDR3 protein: CASSIAYSGNTIYF; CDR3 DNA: TGTGCCAGTAGTATAGCCTACTCTGGAAACACCATATATTTT
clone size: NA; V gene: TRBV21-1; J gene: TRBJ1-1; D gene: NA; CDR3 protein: CASSVTGMNTEAFF; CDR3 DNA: TGTGCCAGCAGCGTGACAGGCATGAACACTGAAGCTTTCTTT
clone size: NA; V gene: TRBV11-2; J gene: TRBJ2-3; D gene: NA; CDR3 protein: CASSLGLVLPASTDTQYF; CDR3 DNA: TGTGCCAGCAGCTTAGGACTAGTCCTCCCCGCTAGCACAGATACGCAGTATTTT
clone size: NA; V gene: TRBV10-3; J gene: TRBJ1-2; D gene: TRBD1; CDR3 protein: CAISGFDRGRGGYTF; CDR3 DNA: TGTGCCATCAGTGGGTTCGACAGGGGGCGAGGCGGCTACACCTTC
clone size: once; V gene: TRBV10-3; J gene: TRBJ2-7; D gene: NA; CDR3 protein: CATQDSSYEQYF; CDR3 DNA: TGTGCCACCCAGGACAGCTCCTACGAGCAGTACTTC
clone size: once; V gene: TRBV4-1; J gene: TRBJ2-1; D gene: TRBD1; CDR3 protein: CASSQKFPGTGHEQFF; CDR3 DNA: TGCGCCAGCAGCCAAAAGTTTCCGGGGACAGGGCATGAGCAGTTCTTC
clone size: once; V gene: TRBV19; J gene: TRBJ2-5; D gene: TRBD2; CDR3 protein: CATSRGAGVETQYF; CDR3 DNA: TGTGCCACCTCTAGAGGCGCGGGAGTAGAGACCCAGTACTTC
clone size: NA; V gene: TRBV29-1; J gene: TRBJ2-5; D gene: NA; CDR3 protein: CSVVGGQETQYF; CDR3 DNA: TGCAGCGTTGTTGGGGGGCAAGAGACCCAGTACTTC
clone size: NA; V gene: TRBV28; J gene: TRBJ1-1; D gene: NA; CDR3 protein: CASSLAGLEAEAFF; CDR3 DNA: TGTGCCAGCAGTTTGGCCGGGTTGGAGGCTGAAGCTTTCTTT
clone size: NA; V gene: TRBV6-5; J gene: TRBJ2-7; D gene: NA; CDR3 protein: CASSYSRTLSYEQYF; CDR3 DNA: TGTGCCAGCAGTTACTCGAGAACCCTCTCCTACGAGCAGTACTTC
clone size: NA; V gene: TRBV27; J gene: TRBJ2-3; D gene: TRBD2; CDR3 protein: CASSFGTSGGWQYF; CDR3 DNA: TGTGCCAGCAGTTTCGGGACTAGCGGGGGGTGGCAGTATTTT
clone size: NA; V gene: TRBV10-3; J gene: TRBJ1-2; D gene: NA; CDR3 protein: CAITSPGGQGGYGYTF; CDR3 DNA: TGTGCCATCACCTCCCCAGGAGGGCAGGGCGGGTATGGCTACACCTTC
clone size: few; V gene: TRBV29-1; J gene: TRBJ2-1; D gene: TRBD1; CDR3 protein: CSAGQGQRSYNEQFF; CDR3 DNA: TGCAGCGCCGGACAGGGACAACGCTCCTACAATGAGCAGTTCTTC
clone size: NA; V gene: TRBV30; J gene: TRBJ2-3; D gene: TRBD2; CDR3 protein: CAWTRTSGTDTQYF; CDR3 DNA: TGTGCCTGGACTAGGACTAGCGGCACAGATACGCAGTATTTT
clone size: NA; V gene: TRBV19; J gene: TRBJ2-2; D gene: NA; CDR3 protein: CASSWSGLDTGELFF; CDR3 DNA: TGTGCCAGTAGTTGGTCAGGGCTCGACACCGGGGAGCTGTTTTTT
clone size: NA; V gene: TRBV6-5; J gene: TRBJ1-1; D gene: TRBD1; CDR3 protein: CASSYSGQGSTEAFF; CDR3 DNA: TGTGCCAGCAGTTACTCAGGACAGGGGAGCACTGAAGCTTTCTTT
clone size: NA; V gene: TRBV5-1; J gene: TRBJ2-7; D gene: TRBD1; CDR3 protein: CASSQRTGGYEQYF; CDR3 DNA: TGCGCCAGCAGCCAGCGGACAGGGGGCTACGAGCAGTACTTC
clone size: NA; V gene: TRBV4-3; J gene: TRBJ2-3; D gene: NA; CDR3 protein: CAGSQRVTDTQYF; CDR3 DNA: TGCGCCGGCAGCCAACGGGTCACAGATACGCAGTATTTT
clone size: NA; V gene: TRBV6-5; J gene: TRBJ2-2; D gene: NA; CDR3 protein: CASSYRGDGELFF; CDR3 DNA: TGTGCCAGCAGTTACCGGGGTGACGGGGAGCTGTTTTTT
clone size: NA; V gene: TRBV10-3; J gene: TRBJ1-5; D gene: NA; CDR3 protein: CAISESGGYSNQPQHF; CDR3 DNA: TGTGCCATCAGTGAGTCTGGGGGGTATAGCAATCAGCCCCAGCATTTT
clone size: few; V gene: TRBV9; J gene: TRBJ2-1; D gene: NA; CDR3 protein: CASSVGASSYNEQFF; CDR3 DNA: TGTGCCAGCAGCGTAGGGGCGAGCTCCTACAATGAGCAGTTCTTC
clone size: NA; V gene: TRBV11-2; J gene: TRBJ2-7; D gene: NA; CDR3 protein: CASSLTGGQYF; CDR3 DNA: TGTGCCAGCAGCTTGACCGGAGGGCAGTACTTC
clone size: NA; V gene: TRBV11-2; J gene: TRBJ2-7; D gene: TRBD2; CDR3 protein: CASSLVASGHYEQYF; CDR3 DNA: TGTGCCAGCAGCTTAGTGGCTAGCGGCCACTACGAGCAGTACTTC
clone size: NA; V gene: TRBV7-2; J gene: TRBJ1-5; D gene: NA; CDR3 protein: CASSLQDGHNQPQHF; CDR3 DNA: TGTGCCAGCAGCTTACAGGACGGACACAATCAGCCCCAGCATTTT
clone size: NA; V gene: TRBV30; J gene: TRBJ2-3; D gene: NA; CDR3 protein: CAWSVSSLSTDTQYF; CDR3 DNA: TGTGCCTGGAGTGTATCCAGTCTGAGCACAGATACGCAGTATTTT
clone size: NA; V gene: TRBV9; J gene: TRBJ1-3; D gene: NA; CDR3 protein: CASSVAGSSGNTIYF; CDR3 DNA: TGTGCCAGCAGCGTAGCGGGAAGCTCTGGAAACACCATATATTTT
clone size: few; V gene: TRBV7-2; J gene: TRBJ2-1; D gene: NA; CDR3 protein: CASSLLWRGAEIANEQFF; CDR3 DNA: TGTGCCAGCAGCTTACTCTGGCGGGGTGCCGAGATCGCCAATGAGCAGTTCTTC
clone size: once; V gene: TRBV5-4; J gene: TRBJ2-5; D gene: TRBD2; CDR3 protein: CASQPGGDQETQYF; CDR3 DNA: TGTGCCAGCCAACCGGGGGGGGACCAAGAGACCCAGTACTTC
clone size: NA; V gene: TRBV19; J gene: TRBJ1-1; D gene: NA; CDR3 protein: CASSPRVTEAFF; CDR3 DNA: TGTGCCAGTAGTCCTCGGGTAACTGAAGCTTTCTTT
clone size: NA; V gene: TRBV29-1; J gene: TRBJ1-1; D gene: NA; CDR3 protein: CSVEVQMEAFF; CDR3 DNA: TGCAGCGTTGAAGTACAGATGGAAGCTTTCTTT
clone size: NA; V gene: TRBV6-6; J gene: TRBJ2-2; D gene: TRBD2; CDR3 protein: CASSTGTSVGGELFF; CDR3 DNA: TGTGCCAGCAGTACCGGGACTAGCGTCGGCGGGGAGCTGTTTTTT
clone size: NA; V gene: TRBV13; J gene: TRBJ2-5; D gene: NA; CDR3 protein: CASSSYQETQYF; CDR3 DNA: TGTGCCAGCAGCTCGTACCAAGAGACCCAGTACTTC
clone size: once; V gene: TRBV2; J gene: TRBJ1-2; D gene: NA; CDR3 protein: CASSEKAGLNYGYTF; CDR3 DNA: TGTGCCAGCAGTGAAAAGGCAGGCCTGAACTATGGCTACACCTTC
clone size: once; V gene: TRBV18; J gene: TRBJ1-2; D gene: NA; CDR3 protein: CASSPAAVYGYTF; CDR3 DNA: TGTGCCAGCTCACCGGCCGCAGTATATGGCTACACCTTC
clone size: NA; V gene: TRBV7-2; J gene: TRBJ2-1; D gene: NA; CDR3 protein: CASSLVTRRPAGEQFF; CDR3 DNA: TGTGCCAGCAGCTTAGTAACCCGCAGGCCAGCCGGTGAGCAGTTCTTC
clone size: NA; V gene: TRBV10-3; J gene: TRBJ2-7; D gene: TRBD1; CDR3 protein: CAIAGQGAYEQYF; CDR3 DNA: TGTGCCATCGCGGGACAGGGGGCCTACGAGCAGTACTTC
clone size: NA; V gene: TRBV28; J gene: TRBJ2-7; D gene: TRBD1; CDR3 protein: CASSFPRGQGADEQYF; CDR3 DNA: TGTGCCAGCAGTTTCCCTCGGGGACAGGGGGCTGACGAGCAGTACTTC